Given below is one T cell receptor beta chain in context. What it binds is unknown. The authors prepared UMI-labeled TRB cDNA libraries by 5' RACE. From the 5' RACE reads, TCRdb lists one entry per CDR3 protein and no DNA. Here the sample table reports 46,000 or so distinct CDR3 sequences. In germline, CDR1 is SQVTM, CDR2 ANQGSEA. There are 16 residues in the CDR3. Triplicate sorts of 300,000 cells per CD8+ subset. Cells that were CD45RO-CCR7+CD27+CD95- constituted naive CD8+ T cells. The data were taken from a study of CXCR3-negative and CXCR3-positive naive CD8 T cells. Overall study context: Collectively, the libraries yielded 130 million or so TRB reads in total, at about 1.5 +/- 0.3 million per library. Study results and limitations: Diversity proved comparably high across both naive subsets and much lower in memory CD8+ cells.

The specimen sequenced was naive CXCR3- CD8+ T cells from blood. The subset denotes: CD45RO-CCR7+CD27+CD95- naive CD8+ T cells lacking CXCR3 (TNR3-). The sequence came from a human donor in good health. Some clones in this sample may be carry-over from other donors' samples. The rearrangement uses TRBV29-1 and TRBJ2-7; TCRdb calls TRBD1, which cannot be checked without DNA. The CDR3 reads CSVSTSHPDRGYEQYF.